This TCR beta chain emerged from a study of T cell changes during pregnancy in multiple sclerosis. V was trimmed by 5 bases and J by 7 bases, leaving 15 bases between them. The V gene's germline CDR1 is MNHNY and CDR2 SVGAGI (reference sequence). The CDR3 runs 15 residues. Sequencing used immunoSEQ multiplex PCR; TCRdb keeps in-frame clones, though not all of them. The table lists roughly 54,000 clones, about nine tenths of them singletons. The chain is built from TRBV6-6 and TRBJ1-6, with D perhaps matching TRBD1 (6 bases). The sample here was CD4+ T cells from peripheral blood mononuclear cells, taken after pregnancy. The receptor comes from a female donor with multiple sclerosis, enrolled in a pregnancy study. The CDR3 DNA sequence: TGTGCCAGCAGTACGGACAGCGATCGAAATTCACCCCTCCACTTT. This gives the protein CASSTDSDRNSPLHF.